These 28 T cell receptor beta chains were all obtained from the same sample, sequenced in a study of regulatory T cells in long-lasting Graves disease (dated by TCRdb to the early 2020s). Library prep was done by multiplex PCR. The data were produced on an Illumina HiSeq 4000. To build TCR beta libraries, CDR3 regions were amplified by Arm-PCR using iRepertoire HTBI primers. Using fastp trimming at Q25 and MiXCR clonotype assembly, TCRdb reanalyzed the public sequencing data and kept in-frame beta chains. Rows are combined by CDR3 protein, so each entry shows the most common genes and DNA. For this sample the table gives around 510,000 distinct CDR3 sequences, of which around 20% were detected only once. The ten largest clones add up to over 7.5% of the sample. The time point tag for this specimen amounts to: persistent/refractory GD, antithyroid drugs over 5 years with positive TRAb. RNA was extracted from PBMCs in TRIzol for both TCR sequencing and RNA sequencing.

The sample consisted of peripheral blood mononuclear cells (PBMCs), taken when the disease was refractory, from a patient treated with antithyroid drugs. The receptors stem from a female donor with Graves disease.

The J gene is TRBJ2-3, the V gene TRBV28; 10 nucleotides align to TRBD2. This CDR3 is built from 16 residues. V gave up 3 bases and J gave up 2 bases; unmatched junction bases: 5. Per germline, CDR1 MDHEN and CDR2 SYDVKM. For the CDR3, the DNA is TGTGCCAGCAGTTTGCTGAGCGGGAGGGCCACAGATACGCAGTATTTT. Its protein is CASSLLSGRATDTQYF.

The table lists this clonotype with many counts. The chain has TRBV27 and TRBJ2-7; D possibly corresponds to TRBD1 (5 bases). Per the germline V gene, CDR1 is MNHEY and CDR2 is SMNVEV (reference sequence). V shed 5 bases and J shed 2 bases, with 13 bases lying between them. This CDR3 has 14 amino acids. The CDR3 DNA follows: TGTGCCAGCAGTCGAAATACAGGAACCTACGAGCAGTACTTC. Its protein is CASSRNTGTYEQYF.

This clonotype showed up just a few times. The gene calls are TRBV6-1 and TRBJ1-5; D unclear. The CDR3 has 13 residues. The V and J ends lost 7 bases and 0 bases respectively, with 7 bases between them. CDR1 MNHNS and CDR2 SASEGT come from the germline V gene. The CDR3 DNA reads TGTGCCAGCATTGGCTATAGCAATCAGCCCCAGCATTTT. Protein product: CASIGYSNQPQHF.

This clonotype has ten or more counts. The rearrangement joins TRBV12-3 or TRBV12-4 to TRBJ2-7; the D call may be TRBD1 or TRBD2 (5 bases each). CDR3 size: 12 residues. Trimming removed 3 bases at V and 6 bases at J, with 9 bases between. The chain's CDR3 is CASSFSGTEQYF. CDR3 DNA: TGTGCCAGCAGTTTTTCAGGGACCGAGCAGTACTTC.

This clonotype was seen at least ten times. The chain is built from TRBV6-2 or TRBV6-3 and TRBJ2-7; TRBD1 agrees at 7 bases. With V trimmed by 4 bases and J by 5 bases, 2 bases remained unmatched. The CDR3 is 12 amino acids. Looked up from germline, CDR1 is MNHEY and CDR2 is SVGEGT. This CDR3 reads CASSSDRDEQYF. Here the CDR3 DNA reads TGTGCCAGCAGTTCCGACAGGGACGAGCAGTACTTC.

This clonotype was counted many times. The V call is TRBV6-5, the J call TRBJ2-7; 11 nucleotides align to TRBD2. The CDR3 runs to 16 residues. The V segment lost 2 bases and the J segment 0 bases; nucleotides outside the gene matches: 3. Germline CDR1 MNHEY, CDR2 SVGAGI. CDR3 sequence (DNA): TGTGCCAGCAGTTACGGGGGGACTAGCGGCTCCTACGAGCAGTACTTC. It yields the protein CASSYGGTSGSYEQYF.

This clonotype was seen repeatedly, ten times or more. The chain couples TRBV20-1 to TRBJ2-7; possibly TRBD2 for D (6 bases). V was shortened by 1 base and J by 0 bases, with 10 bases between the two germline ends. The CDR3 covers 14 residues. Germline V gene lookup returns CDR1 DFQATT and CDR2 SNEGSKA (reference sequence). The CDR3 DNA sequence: TGCAGTGCTAGAGGGGGGGACTTCTCCTACGAGCAGTACTTC. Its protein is CSARGGDFSYEQYF.

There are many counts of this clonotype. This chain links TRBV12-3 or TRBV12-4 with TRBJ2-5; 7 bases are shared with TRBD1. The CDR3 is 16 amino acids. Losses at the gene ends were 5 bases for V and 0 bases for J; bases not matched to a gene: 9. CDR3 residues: CASSDFRRGYQETQYF. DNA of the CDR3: TGTGCCAGCAGTGACTTCCGCAGGGGGTACCAAGAGACCCAGTACTTC.

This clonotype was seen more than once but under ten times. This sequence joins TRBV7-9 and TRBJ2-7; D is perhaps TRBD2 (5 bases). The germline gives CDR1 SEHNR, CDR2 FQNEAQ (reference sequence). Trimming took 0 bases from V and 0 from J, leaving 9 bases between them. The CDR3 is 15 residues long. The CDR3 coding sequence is TGTGCCAGCAGCTTAGCGGGAGCGTACTCCTACGAGCAGTACTTC. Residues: CASSLAGAYSYEQYF.

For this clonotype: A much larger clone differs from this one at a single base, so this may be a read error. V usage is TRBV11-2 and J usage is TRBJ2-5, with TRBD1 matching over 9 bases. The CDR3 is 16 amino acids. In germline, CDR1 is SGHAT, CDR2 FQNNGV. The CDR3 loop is CASSPRDRATQETQCF. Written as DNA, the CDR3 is TGTGCCAGCAGCCCCCGGGACAGGGCCACCCAAGAGACCCAGTGCTTC.

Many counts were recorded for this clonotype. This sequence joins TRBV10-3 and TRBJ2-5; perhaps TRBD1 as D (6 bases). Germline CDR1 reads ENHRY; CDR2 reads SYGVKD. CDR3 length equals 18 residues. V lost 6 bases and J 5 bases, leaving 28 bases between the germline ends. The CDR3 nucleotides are TGTGCCATCAGGGAGACCCTTAGAACAGGGTGGGCCGGTGAGACCCAGTACTTC. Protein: CAIRETLRTGWAGETQYF.

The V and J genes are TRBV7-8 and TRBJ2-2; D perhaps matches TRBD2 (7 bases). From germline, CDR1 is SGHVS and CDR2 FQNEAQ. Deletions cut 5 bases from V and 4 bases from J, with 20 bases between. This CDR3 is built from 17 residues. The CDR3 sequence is CASSHGFFGGATGELFF. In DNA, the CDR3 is TGTGCCAGCAGCCACGGGTTCTTTGGGGGGGCCACCGGGGAGCTGTTTTTT.

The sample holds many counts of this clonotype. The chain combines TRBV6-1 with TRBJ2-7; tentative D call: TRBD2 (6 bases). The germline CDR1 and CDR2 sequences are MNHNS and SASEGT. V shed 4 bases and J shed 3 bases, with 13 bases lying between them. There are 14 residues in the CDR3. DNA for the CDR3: TGTGCCAGCAGTGTCGCGGGGAAGGACTACGAGCAGTACTTC. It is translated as CASSVAGKDYEQYF.

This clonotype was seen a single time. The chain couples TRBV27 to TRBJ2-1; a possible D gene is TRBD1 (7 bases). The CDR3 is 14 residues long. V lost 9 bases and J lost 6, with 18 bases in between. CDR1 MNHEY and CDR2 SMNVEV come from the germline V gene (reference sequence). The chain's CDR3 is CASTRQGGSNEQFF. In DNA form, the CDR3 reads TGTGCCAGTACCAGGCAGGGGGGATCCAATGAGCAGTTCTTC.

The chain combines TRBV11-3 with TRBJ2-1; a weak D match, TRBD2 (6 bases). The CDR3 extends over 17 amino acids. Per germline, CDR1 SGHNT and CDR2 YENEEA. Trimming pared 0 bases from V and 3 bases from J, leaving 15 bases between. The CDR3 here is CASSLDNSGSVYNEQFF. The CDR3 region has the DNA TGTGCCAGCAGCTTAGATAACAGCGGGTCCGTCTACAATGAGCAGTTCTTC.

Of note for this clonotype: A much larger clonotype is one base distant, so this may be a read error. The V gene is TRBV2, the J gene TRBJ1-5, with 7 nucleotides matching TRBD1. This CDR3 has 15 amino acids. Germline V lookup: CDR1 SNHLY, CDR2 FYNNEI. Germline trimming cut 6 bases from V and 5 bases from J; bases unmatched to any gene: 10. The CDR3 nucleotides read TGTGCCAGCAGCCGACAGGGCGGTGACGATCAGCCCCAGCATTTT. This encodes CASSRQGGDDQPQHF.

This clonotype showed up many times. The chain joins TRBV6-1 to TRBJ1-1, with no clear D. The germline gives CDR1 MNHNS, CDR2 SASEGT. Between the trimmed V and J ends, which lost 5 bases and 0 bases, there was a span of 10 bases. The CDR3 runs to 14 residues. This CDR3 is CASSSHMMNTEAFF. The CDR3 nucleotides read TGTGCCAGCAGTAGCCATATGATGAACACTGAAGCTTTCTTT.

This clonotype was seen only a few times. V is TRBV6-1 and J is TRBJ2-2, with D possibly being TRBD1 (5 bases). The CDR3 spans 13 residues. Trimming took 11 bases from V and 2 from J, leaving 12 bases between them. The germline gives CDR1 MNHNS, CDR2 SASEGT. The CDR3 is CAGAGINTGELFF. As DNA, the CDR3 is TGTGCCGGCGCAGGGATTAACACCGGGGAGCTGTTTTTT.

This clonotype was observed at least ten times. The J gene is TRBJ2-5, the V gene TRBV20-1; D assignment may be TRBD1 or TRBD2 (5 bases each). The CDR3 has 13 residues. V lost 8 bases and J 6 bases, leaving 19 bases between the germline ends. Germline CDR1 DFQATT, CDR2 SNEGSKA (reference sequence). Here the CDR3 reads CSQKMGVVKTQYF. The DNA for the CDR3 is TGCAGTCAAAAAATGGGGGTAGTAAAGACCCAGTACTTC.

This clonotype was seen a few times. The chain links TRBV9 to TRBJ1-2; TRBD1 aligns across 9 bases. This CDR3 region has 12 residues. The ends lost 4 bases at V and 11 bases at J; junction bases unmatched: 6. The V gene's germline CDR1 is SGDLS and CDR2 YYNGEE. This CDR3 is CASSQTGGAYTF. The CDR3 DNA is TGTGCCAGCAGCCAAACAGGGGGCGCGTACACCTTC.

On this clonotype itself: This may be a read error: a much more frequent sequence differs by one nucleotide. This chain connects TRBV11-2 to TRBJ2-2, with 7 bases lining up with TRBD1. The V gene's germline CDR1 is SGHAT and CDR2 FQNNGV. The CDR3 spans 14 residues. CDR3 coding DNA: TGTGCAGAAAACCGACAGGGAGCCACCGGGGAGCTGTTTTTT. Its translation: CAENRQGATGELFF.

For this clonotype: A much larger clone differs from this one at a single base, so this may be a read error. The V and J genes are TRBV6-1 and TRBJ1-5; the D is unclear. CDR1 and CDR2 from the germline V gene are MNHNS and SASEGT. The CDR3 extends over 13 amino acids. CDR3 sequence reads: CTSSEMTEQPQHF. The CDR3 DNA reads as TGTACCAGCAGTGAAATGACCGAGCAGCCCCAGCATTTT.

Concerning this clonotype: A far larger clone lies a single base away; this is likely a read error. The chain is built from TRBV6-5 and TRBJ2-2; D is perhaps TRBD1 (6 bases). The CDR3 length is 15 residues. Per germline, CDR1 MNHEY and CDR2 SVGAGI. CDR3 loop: CASSHSAGVTGELFF. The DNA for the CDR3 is TGTGCCAGCAGTCACTCGGCAGGGGTAACCGGGGAGCTGTTTTTT.

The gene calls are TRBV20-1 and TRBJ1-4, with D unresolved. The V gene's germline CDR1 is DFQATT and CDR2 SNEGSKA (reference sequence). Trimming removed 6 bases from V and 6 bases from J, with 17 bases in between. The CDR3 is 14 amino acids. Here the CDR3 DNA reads TGCAGTGCCAGTGGGCCCCCTGTTTATGAAAAACTGTTTTTT. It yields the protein CSASGPPVYEKLFF.

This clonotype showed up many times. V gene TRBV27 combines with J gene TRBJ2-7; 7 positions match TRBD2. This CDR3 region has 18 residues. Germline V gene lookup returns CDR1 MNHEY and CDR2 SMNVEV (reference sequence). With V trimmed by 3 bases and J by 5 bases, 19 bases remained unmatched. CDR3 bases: TGTGCCAGCAGTTTCCGACAACCCGGGACTATTGGAAAGAACGAGCAGTACTTC. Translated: CASSFRQPGTIGKNEQYF.

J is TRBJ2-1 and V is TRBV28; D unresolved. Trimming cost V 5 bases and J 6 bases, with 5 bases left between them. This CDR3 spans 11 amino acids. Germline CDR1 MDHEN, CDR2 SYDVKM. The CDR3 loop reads CASSRRNEQFF. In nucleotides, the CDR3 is TGTGCCAGCAGTCGCCGCAATGAGCAGTTCTTC.

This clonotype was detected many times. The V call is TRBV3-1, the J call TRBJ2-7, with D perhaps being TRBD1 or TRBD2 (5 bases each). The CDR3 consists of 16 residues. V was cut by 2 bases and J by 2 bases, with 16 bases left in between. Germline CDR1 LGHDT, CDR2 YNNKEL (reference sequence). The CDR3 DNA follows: TGTGCCAGCAGCCAATGGGGGTCCAGGGCCACCTACGAGCAGTACTTC. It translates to CASSQWGSRATYEQYF.

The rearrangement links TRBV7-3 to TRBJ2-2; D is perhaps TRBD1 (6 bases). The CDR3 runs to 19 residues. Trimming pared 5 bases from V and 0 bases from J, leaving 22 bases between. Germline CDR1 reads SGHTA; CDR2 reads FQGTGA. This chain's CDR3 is CASSPGNPQGGSNTGELFF. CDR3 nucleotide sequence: TGTGCCAGCAGCCCAGGGAATCCACAGGGCGGGTCGAACACCGGGGAGCTGTTTTTT.